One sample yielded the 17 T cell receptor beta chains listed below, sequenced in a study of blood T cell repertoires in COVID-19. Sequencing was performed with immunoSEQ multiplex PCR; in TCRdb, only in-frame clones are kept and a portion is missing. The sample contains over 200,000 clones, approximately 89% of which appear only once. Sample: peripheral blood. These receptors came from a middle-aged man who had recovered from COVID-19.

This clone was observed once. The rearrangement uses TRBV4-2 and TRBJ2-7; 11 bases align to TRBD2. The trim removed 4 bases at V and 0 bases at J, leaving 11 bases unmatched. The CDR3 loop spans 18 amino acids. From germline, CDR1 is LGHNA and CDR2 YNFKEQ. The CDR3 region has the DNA TGTGCCAGCAGCCGGACGACTAGCGGGGAGGTGAGCTCCTACGAGCAGTACTTC. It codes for CASSRTTSGEVSSYEQYF.

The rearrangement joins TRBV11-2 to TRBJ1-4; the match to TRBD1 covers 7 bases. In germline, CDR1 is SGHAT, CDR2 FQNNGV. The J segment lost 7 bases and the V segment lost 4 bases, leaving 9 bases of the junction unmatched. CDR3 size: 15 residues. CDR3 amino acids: CASSSFDHRGEKLFF. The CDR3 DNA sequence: TGTGCCAGCAGCTCCTTTGATCACAGGGGTGAAAAACTGTTTTTT.

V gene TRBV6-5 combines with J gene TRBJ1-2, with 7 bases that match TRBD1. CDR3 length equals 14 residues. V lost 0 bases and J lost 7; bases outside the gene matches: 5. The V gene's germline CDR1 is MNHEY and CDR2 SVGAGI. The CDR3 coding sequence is TGTGCCAGCAGTTACTCTGCAGGGGGGAGTGGCTACACCTTC. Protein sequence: CASSYSAGGSGYTF.

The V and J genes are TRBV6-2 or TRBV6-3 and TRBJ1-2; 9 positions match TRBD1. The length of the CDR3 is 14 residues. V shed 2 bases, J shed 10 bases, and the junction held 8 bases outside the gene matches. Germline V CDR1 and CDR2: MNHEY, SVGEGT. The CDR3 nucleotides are TGTGCCAGCAGTTACCCCGACAGGGGGAAGGACTACACCTTC. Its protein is CASSYPDRGKDYTF.

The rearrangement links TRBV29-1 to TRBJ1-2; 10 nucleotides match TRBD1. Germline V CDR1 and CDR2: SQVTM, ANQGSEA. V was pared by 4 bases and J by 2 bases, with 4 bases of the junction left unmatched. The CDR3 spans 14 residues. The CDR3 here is CSVGGDRGNYGYTF. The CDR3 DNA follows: TGCAGCGTTGGGGGGGACAGGGGAAACTATGGCTACACCTTC.

The CDR3 is CASSPPSGGAIGETQYF. The CDR3 DNA follows: TGTGCCAGCTCACCACCGAGCGGGGGGGCCATTGGAGAGACCCAGTACTTC. This chain uses TRBV18 with TRBJ2-5; the match to TRBD2 covers 10 bases. The germline CDR1 and CDR2 sequences are KGHSH and LQKENI. The length of the CDR3 is 17 residues. The V gene end was trimmed by 0 bases and the J gene end by 4 bases; junction bases not matched to a gene: 8.

CDR3 nucleotides: TGTGCCACCACCGTTAAGGGTCGGGAGTACGAGCAGTACTTC. As protein: CATTVKGREYEQYF. The V call is TRBV15, the J call TRBJ2-7; tentatively, D is TRBD2 (6 bases). Trimming removed 7 bases at V and 4 bases at J, with 17 bases between. The CDR3 runs 14 residues. Germline assignment: CDR1 LNHNV and CDR2 YYDKDF (reference sequence).

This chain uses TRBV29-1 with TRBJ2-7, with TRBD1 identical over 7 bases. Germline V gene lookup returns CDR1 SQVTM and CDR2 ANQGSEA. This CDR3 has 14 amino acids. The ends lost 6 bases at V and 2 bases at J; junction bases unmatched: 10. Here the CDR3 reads CSVKDRNKAYEQYF. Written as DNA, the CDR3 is TGCAGCGTGAAGGACAGGAATAAGGCCTACGAGCAGTACTTC.

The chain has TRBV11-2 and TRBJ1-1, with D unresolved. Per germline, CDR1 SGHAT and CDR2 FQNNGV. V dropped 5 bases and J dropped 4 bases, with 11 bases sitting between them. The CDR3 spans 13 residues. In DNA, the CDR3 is TGTGCCAGCAGCCCCGGGGATGGCACTGAAGCTTTCTTT. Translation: CASSPGDGTEAFF.

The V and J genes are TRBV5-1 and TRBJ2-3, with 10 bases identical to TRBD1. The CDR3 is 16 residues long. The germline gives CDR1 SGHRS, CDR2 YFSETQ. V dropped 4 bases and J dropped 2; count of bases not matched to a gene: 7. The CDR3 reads CASSADRGGVTDTQYF. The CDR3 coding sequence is TGCGCCAGCAGCGCGGACAGGGGGGGAGTCACAGATACGCAGTATTTT.

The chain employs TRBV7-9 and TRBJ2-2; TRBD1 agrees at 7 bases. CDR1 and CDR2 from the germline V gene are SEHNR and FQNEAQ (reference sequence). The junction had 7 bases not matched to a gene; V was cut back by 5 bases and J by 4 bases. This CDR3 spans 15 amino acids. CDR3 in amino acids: CASSDRDSFTGELFF. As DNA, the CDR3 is TGTGCCAGCAGCGACCGGGACAGCTTCACCGGGGAGCTGTTTTTT.

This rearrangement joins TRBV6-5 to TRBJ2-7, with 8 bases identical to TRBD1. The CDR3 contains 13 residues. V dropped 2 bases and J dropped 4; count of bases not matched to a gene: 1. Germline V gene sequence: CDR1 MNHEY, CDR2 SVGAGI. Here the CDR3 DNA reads TGTGCCAGCAGTTACGACAGGGGTTACGAGCAGTACTTC. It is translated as CASSYDRGYEQYF.

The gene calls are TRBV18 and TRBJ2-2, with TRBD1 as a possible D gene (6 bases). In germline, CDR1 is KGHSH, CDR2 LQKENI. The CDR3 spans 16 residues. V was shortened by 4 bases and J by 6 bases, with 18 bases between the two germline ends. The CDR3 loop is CASSLRQDTLSGELFF. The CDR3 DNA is TGTGCCAGCTCACTACGACAGGATACGTTGTCCGGGGAGCTGTTTTTT.

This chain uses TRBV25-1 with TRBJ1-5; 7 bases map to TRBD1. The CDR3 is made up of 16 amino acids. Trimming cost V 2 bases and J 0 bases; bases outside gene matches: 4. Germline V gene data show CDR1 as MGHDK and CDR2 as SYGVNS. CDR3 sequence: CASSEPGTDSNQPQHF. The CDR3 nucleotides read TGTGCCAGCAGTGAACCCGGGACAGATAGCAATCAGCCCCAGCATTTT.

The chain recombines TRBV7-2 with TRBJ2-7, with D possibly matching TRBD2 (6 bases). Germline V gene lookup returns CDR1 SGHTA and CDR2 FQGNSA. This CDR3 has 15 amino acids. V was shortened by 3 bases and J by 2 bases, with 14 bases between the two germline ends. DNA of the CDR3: TGTGCCAGCAGCTTCTTTTTAGCGGTTGCCTACGAGCAGTACTTC. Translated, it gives CASSFFLAVAYEQYF.

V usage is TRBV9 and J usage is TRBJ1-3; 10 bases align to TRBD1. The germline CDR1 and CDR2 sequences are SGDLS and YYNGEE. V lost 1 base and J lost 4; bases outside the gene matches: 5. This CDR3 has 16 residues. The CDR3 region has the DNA TGTGCCAGCAGCGTAACCGGGACAGGGGTCGGAAACACCATATATTTT. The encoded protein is CASSVTGTGVGNTIYF. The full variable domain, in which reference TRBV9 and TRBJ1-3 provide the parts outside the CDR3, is DSGVTQTPKHLITATGQRVTLRCSPRSGDLSVYWYQQSLDQGLQFLIQYYNGEERAKGNILERFSAQQFPDLHSELNLSSLELGDSALYFCASSVTGTGVGNTIYFGEGSWLTVV.

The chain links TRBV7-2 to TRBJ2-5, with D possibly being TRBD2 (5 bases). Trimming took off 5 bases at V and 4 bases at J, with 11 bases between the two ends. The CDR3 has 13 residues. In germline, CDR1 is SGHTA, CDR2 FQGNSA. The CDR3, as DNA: TGTGCCAGCAGCCCCAACGCGGGAGAGACCCAGTACTTC. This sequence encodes CASSPNAGETQYF.